The 18 T cell receptor beta chains below were found in one sample sequenced in a study of regulatory T cells in long-lasting Graves disease (dated by TCRdb to the early 2020s). The intended sense of this specimen's time point label: newly diagnosed GD, antithyroid drugs for less than 3 months. RNA was extracted from PBMCs in TRIzol for both TCR sequencing and RNA sequencing. Receptor libraries were prepared by multiplex PCR. The reads were generated on an Illumina HiSeq 4000. TCR beta libraries were built with iRepertoire HTBI primers and Arm-PCR amplification of CDR3 regions. TCRdb trimmed the raw reads at Q25, called clones with MiXCR and kept productive beta chains. Entries are consolidated by CDR3 protein sequence, retaining the most common genes and DNA. The sample contains 350,000 to 400,000 distinct CDR3 sequences, around 15% of them found a single time. Jointly, the top ten make up over 20% of the sample.

These sequences were also reported in another study, on T cells in Graves' hyperthyroidism and ophthalmopathy.

Source: peripheral blood mononuclear cells (PBMCs), taken at new diagnosis, from a patient treated with antithyroid drugs. The receptors here all came from a young woman with Graves disease. Donor details come from another sample of the same person, matched by shared clones.

This clonotype was seen a few times. The CDR3 loop is CASGKTGIDSPLHF. The CDR3 coding sequence is TGTGCCAGCGGCAAAACAGGGATCGATTCACCCCTCCACTTT. The chain recombines TRBV11-2 with TRBJ1-6, with D perhaps TRBD1 (6 bases). The V gene lost 8 bases and the J gene lost 8 bases, with 16 bases spanning the gap. Germline V CDR1 and CDR2: SGHAT, FQNNGV. The CDR3 has 14 amino acids.

V and J are TRBV7-9 and TRBJ1-2; TRBD1 agrees at 8 bases. V shed 1 base, J shed 7 bases, and the junction held 8 bases outside the gene matches. This CDR3 has 15 residues. The germline V gene encodes CDR1 SEHNR and CDR2 FQNEAQ (reference sequence). The CDR3 DNA reads as TGTGCCAGCAGCTTAGAGACAGGGGAGATCTCTGGCTACACCTTC. Translated: CASSLETGEISGYTF.

This clonotype was counted between two and nine times. V is TRBV20-1 and J is TRBJ2-7; TRBD2 agrees at 7 bases. This CDR3 has 14 residues. V was pared by 6 bases and J by 4 bases, with 12 bases of the junction left unmatched. Germline lookup yields CDR1 DFQATT and CDR2 SNEGSKA (reference sequence). In DNA, the CDR3 is TGCAGTGCAGAAGGACGGGGGGTCCGGTACGAGCAGTACTTC. Its protein is CSAEGRGVRYEQYF.

On this clonotype itself: Given a far larger clone just one base away, this is likely a sequencing read error. The rearrangement links TRBV3-1 to TRBJ2-5, with 9 bases lining up with TRBD1. Looked up from germline, CDR1 is LGHDT and CDR2 is YNNKEL (reference sequence). CDR3 length: 14 residues. This CDR3 is CASSRTGVYNEQSF. In DNA form, the CDR3 reads TGTGCCAGCAGCCGGACAGGGGTCTACAATGAGCAGTCCTTC.

The sample holds many counts of this clonotype. This rearrangement joins TRBV20-1 to TRBJ2-3, with 7 nucleotides matching TRBD2. The ends lost 1 base at V and 0 bases at J; junction bases unmatched: 10. Germline CDR1 reads DFQATT; CDR2 reads SNEGSKA (reference sequence). This CDR3 spans 17 amino acids. The CDR3 bases are TGCAGTGCTAGAGGACTAGCTGAACCTTCTAGCACAGATACGCAGTATTTT. Protein sequence: CSARGLAEPSSTDTQYF.

The rearrangement joins TRBV6-2 or TRBV6-3 to TRBJ1-2; 11 bases agree with TRBD1. Per the germline V gene, CDR1 is MNHEY and CDR2 is SVGEGT. CDR3 length: 15 amino acids. The junction had 7 bases not matched to a gene; V was cut back by 7 bases and J by 3 bases. The DNA of the CDR3 is TGTGCCAGCATTTTAGGACAGGGGGCTGACTATGGCTACACCTTC. Protein sequence: CASILGQGADYGYTF.

This clonotype has ten or more counts. The chain recombines TRBV12-3 or TRBV12-4 with TRBJ1-4; tentatively, D is TRBD1 (6 bases). With 1 base removed from V and 11 bases from J, the gap between germline ends came to 17 bases. This CDR3 has 15 residues. In DNA form, the CDR3 reads TGTGCCAGCAGTTTAGGGGGGGCGCGCATCGGGAAACTGTTTTTT. This translates into CASSLGGARIGKLFF.

This clonotype was detected a few times. The rearrangement links TRBV20-1 to TRBJ2-2, with 14 positions matching TRBD2. Trimming removed 6 bases from V and 2 bases from J; junction bases left unmatched: 5. The V gene's germline CDR1 is DFQATT and CDR2 SNEGSKA (reference sequence). CDR3 size: 16 residues. CDR3 DNA: TGCAGTGCGGCGGGACTAGCGGGGGCAAACACCGGGGAGCTGTTTTTT. Its protein is CSAAGLAGANTGELFF.

The sample holds a few counts of this clonotype. This chain uses TRBV12-3 or TRBV12-4 with TRBJ2-2; D is unclear. The V gene lost 4 bases and the J gene lost 5 bases, with 8 bases spanning the gap. CDR3 length: 13 residues. This chain's CDR3 is CASSYGETGELFF. CDR3 bases: TGTGCCAGCAGTTATGGTGAGACCGGGGAGCTGTTTTTT.

Many counts were recorded for this clonotype. The chain links TRBV29-1 to TRBJ2-3; no firm D call. Trimming stripped 6 bases from V and 4 bases from J, with 14 bases between. Germline lookup yields CDR1 SQVTM and CDR2 ANQGSEA. CDR3 length equals 13 residues. CDR3 bases: TGCAGCGTAGGGTGGCTAGTCGCAGATACGCAGTATTTT. Encoded protein: CSVGWLVADTQYF.

This clonotype was seen a handful of times. The rearrangement links TRBV20-1 to TRBJ2-7; 12 positions match TRBD2. CDR1 and CDR2 from the germline V gene are DFQATT and SNEGSKA (reference sequence). Trimming took 5 bases from V and 3 from J; bases not matched to a gene: 17. The CDR3 sequence is 18 residues long. The CDR3 DNA reads as TGCAGTGCTGTAGAGTCCCCCCGCCGACTAGCGGGGGTCTACGAGCAGTACTTC. It yields the protein CSAVESPRRLAGVYEQYF.

This clonotype appeared a few times. The chain couples TRBV7-9 to TRBJ2-7, with no clear D. The CDR3 is 15 amino acids. Germline V gene data show CDR1 as SEHNR and CDR2 as FQNEAQ (reference sequence). V gave up 4 bases and J gave up 3 bases, with 16 bases separating them. The CDR3 DNA reads as TGTGCCAGCAGCTCGCCGACTCTAATGGGCTACGAGCAGTACTTC. It is translated as CASSSPTLMGYEQYF.

Points on this clonotype: Since a much larger clone is just one base distant, this may be a read error. The V gene is TRBV30, the J gene TRBJ1-1, with TRBD1 identical over 7 bases. This CDR3 has 13 residues. After removal of 4 bases from V and 4 bases from J, the junction contained 6 bases not matched to a gene. The germline CDR1 and CDR2 sequences are GTSNPN and SVGIG (reference sequence). The CDR3 here is CAWIHRGGTEAFF. CDR3 in DNA: TGTGCCTGGATTCACAGGGGTGGCACTGAAGCTTTCTTT.

This clonotype appeared many times. In DNA, the CDR3 is TGTGCCAGCAGAGCGGGACAGGCTAGCAATCAGCCCCAGCATTTT. The encoded protein is CASRAGQASNQPQHF. The V call is TRBV6-1, the J call TRBJ1-5; 8 bases are a match to TRBD1. The CDR3 is 15 residues long. V was pared by 6 bases and J by 0 bases, with 4 bases of the junction left unmatched. CDR1 MNHNS and CDR2 SASEGT come from the germline V gene.

In this sample, this clonotype turned up many times. The chain uses TRBV20-1 and TRBJ2-3; TRBD2 matches at 8 bases. V was pared by 6 bases and J by 2 bases, with 7 bases of the junction left unmatched. Germline V gives CDR1 DFQATT, CDR2 SNEGSKA (reference sequence). The CDR3 is 14 amino acids. CDR3 DNA sequence: TGCAGTGCCCACCGGGGGGGCTCCACAGATACGCAGTATTTT. It codes for CSAHRGGSTDTQYF.

This clonotype was detected ten times or more. The chain employs TRBV3-1 and TRBJ1-1; no firm D call. Germline CDR1 is LGHDT and CDR2 is YNNKEL (reference sequence). There are 13 residues in the CDR3. The germline V and J ends were trimmed by 7 bases and 8 bases, with 17 bases remaining between them. This CDR3 reads CASTRTESSEAFF. The CDR3 nucleotides are TGTGCCAGCACCCGGACGGAGAGTTCAGAAGCTTTCTTT.

This clonotype occurred many times. The J gene is TRBJ1-1, the V gene TRBV27, with 7 bases matching TRBD1. From germline, CDR1 is MNHEY and CDR2 SMNVEV (reference sequence). The CDR3 is 14 amino acids. The ends lost 3 bases at V and 7 bases at J; junction bases unmatched: 8. CDR3 nucleotides: TGTGCCAGCAGTTTTATGAGGGGGCCTGGTGAAGCTTTCTTT. It specifies CASSFMRGPGEAFF.

V usage is TRBV10-1 and J usage is TRBJ2-1; 7 bases fit TRBD1. This CDR3 is 12 amino acids long. V dropped 8 bases and J dropped 7; count of bases not matched to a gene: 5. Germline loops: CDR1 WNHNN, CDR2 SYGVQD (reference sequence). CDR3 DNA: TGCGCCAGCTCAGGGGGTCCAAATGAGCAGTTCTTC. It translates to CASSGGPNEQFF.